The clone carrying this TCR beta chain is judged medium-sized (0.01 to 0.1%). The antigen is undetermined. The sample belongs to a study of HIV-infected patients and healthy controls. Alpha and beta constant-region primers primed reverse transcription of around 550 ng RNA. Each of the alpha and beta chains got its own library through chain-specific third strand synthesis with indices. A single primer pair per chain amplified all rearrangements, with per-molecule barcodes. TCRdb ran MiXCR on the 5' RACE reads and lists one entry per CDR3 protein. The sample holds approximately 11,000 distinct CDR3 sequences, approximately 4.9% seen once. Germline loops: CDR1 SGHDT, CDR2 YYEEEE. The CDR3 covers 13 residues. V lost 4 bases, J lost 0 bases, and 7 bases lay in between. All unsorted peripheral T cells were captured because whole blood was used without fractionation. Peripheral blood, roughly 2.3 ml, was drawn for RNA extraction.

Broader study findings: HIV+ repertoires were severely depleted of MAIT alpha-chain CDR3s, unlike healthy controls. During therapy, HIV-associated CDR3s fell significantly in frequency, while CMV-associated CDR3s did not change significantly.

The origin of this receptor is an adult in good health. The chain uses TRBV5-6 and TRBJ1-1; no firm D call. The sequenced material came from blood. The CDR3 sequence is CASSLTVNTEAFF. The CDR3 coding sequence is TGTGCCAGCAGCCTAACGGTGAACACTGAAGCTTTCTTT.